The 16 T cell receptor beta chains reported below all come from one sample, sequenced in a study of blood T cell repertoires in COVID-19. Assay used: immunoSEQ multiplex PCR; TCRdb lists only in-frame clones, some missing. The sample lists around 700,000 clones, 80% to 90% seen once, with roughly 0.25% in the top ten. Sequenced sample: peripheral blood. These receptors all stem from a young woman with acute or convalescent COVID-19.

J is TRBJ2-3 and V is TRBV29-1; 7 bases map to TRBD1. Germline-derived CDR1 and CDR2 are SQVTM and ANQGSEA. The CDR3 has 15 amino acids. V trimming: 4 bases; J trimming: 1 base; junction bases outside the gene matches: 8. The chain's CDR3 is CSVGVPDRGTDTQYF. In nucleotides, the CDR3 is TGCAGCGTTGGAGTCCCCGACAGGGGCACAGATACGCAGTATTTT.

This clone showed up just once. The genes are TRBV14 and TRBJ2-7; maybe TRBD2 (7 bases). The CDR3 loop spans 15 amino acids. Germline V CDR1 and CDR2: SGHDN, FVKESK. V was pared by 1 base and J by 2 bases, with 12 bases between. The CDR3 sequence: CASSQGGGGAYEQYF. In nucleotides, the CDR3 is TGTGCCAGCAGCCAAGGTGGAGGGGGGGCCTACGAGCAGTACTTC.

The chain recombines TRBV2 with TRBJ1-6; TRBD1 matches at 11 bases. Germline V lookup: CDR1 SNHLY, CDR2 FYNNEI. The CDR3 has 13 amino acids. V dropped 11 bases and J dropped 5; count of bases not matched to a gene: 2. CDR3 region: CAGQGANNSPLHF. The CDR3 DNA sequence: TGTGCCGGACAGGGGGCGAATAATTCACCCCTCCACTTT.

On this clone: This CDR3 is also generated by other DNA sequences in the sample. CDR3 residues: CSVESGSNYGYTF. Written as DNA, the CDR3 is TGCAGCGTTGAAAGCGGAAGTAACTATGGCTACACCTTC. The chain has TRBV29-1 and TRBJ1-2; D is undetermined. The CDR3 loop spans 13 amino acids. Trimming removed 2 bases at V and 1 base at J, with 8 bases between. Germline loops: CDR1 SQVTM, CDR2 ANQGSEA.

The chain recombines TRBV27 with TRBJ1-6; TRBD1 is a possible D gene (5 bases). V dropped 5 bases and J dropped 5 bases, with 16 bases sitting between them. Germline CDR1 reads MNHEY; CDR2 reads SMNVEV (reference sequence). The CDR3 loop spans 16 amino acids. CDR3 bases: TGTGCCAGCAGTGCCGACTGGGGGGAAGATAATTCACCCCTCCACTTT. Translated: CASSADWGEDNSPLHF.

The V gene is TRBV5-5, the J gene TRBJ1-3, with 7 bases lining up with TRBD1. In germline, CDR1 is SGHKS, CDR2 YYEKEE (reference sequence). Trimming removed 0 bases from V and 4 bases from J; junction bases left unmatched: 7. The CDR3 consists of 16 residues. The CDR3 region is CASSLDGTVRGNTIYF. The CDR3 region has the DNA TGTGCCAGCAGCTTGGACGGGACAGTCCGGGGAAACACCATATATTTT.

This chain joins TRBV30 and TRBJ1-3; no clear D. The length of the CDR3 is 15 residues. Germline V gene data show CDR1 as GTSNPN and CDR2 as SVGIG (reference sequence). V dropped 1 base and J dropped 1 base, with 11 bases sitting between them. The CDR3 nucleotides are TGTGCCTGGAGTGCAGGCAGGTCGTCTGGAAACACCATATATTTT. Amino acids: CAWSAGRSSGNTIYF.

The rearrangement joins TRBV24-1 to TRBJ1-1; 8 positions agree with TRBD1. CDR1 and CDR2 from the germline V gene are KGHDR and SFDVKD. V shed 7 bases and J 6 bases; nucleotides not matched to a gene: 9. This CDR3 has 14 residues. The CDR3 here is CATSSGQGAAEAFF. The DNA of the CDR3 is TGTGCCACCAGCAGCGGGCAGGGGGCGGCTGAAGCTTTCTTT.

This rearrangement joins TRBV18 to TRBJ2-5, with a weak D call TRBD2 (6 bases). Germline V gene sequence: CDR1 KGHSH, CDR2 LQKENI. Trimming left V 0 bases short and J 9 bases short, with 8 bases between. The length of the CDR3 is 12 residues. CDR3 region: CASSPPWGAQYF. Written as DNA, the CDR3 is TGTGCCAGCTCACCACCGTGGGGGGCCCAGTACTTC. Complete variable domain (other parts from reference TRBV18 and TRBJ2-5): NAGVMQNPRHLVRRRGQEARLRCSPMKGHSHVYWYRQLPEEGLKFMVYLQKENIIDESGMPKERFSAEFPKEGPSILRIQQVVRGDSAAYFCASSPPWGAQYFGPGTRLLVL.

This clone was found a few times. This CDR3 is also generated by other DNA sequences in the sample. The J gene is TRBJ1-2, the V gene TRBV18; 8 bases fit TRBD1. V shed 3 bases and J 4 bases; nucleotides not matched to a gene: 1. The V gene's germline CDR1 is KGHSH and CDR2 LQKENI. The CDR3 extends over 13 amino acids. The CDR3 DNA sequence: TGTGCCAGCTCACCCGACAGGGGCTATGGCTACACCTTC. It encodes CASSPDRGYGYTF.

This rearrangement joins TRBV4-1 to TRBJ1-2, with a tentative D call TRBD1 (6 bases). This CDR3 spans 15 amino acids. In germline, CDR1 is MGHRA, CDR2 YSYEKL. The V gene lost 0 bases and the J gene lost 7 bases, with 15 bases spanning the gap. CDR3 in amino acids: CASSQDPGGGFGYTF. The DNA of the CDR3 is TGCGCCAGCAGCCAAGATCCGGGGGGCGGCTTTGGCTACACCTTC.

The rearrangement uses TRBV4-1 and TRBJ1-3; possibly TRBD1 for D (6 bases). The CDR3 is 16 residues long. With 3 bases removed from V and 0 bases from J, the gap between germline ends came to 12 bases. Looked up from germline, CDR1 is MGHRA and CDR2 is YSYEKL. CDR3 nucleotides: TGCGCCAGCAGCCAGGGGACAACGAGCTCTGGAAACACCATATATTTT. As protein: CASSQGTTSSGNTIYF.

The chain recombines TRBV24-1 with TRBJ2-7, with 9 bases that match TRBD1. The CDR3 is made up of 15 amino acids. V lost 4 bases to trimming and J lost 0 bases; unmatched junction nucleotides: 3. CDR1 KGHDR and CDR2 SFDVKD come from the germline V gene. In DNA, the CDR3 is TGTGCCACCAGTGACTGGACAGGGGCCTCCTACGAGCAGTACTTC. Amino acid sequence: CATSDWTGASYEQYF.

V usage is TRBV3-1 (or the pseudogene TRBV3-2) and J usage is TRBJ2-3; TRBD2 matches 8 bases. CDR1 and CDR2 from the germline V gene are LGHDT and YNNKEL (reference sequence). V shed 2 bases, J shed 3 bases, and the junction held 7 bases outside the gene matches. This CDR3 is built from 16 residues. Here the CDR3 DNA reads TGTGCCAGCAGCCAAAGAACTAGCGGCTTTACAGATACGCAGTATTTT. Translation gives CASSQRTSGFTDTQYF.

The chain combines TRBV28 with TRBJ1-2; D may be TRBD1 (5 bases). V was clipped by 5 bases and J by 7 bases, with 20 bases between them. From germline, CDR1 is MDHEN and CDR2 SYDVKM. This CDR3 comprises 15 residues. The CDR3 reads CASSIRIPTVFGYTF. For the CDR3, the DNA is TGTGCCAGCAGTATACGTATCCCGACAGTCTTTGGCTACACCTTC.

This clone was observed a few times. The chain couples TRBV9 to TRBJ2-2; 13 bases match TRBD2. Germline loops: CDR1 SGDLS, CDR2 YYNGEE. J lost 1 base, V lost 4 bases, and 7 bases had no gene match. The CDR3 is made up of 18 amino acids. CDR3 region: CASSNRLAGGLNTGELFF. CDR3 coding DNA: TGTGCCAGCAGCAATCGACTAGCGGGGGGCCTGAACACCGGGGAGCTGTTTTTT.